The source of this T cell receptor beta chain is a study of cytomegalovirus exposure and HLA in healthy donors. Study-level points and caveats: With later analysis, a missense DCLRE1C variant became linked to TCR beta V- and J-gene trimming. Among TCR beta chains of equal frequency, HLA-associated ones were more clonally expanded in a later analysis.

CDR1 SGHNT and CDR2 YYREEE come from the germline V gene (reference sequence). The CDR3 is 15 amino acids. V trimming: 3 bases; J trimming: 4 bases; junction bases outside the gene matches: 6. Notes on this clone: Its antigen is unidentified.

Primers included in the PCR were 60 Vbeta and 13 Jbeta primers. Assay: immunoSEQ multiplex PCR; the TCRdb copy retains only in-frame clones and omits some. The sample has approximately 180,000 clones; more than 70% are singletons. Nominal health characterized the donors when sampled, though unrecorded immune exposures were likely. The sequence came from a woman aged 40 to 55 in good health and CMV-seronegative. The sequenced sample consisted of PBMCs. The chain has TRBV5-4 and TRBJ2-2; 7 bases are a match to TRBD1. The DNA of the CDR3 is TGTGCCAGCAGCTCAAGAAGACAGGGCACCGGGGAGCTGTTTTTT. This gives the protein CASSSRRQGTGELFF.